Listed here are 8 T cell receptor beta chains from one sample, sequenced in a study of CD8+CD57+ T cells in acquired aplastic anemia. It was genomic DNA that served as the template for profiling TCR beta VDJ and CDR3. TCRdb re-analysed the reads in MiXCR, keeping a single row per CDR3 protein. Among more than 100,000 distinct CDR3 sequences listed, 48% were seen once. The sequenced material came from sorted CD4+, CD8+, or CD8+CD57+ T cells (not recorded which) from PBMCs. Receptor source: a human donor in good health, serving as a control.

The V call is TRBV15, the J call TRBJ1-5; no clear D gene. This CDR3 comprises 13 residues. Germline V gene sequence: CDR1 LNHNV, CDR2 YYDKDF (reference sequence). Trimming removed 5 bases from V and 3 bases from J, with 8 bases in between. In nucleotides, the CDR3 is TGTGCCACCAGCCCCCAGTCCAATCAGCCCCAGCATTTT. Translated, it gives CATSPQSNQPQHF. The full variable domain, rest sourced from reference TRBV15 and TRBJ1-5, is DAMVIQNPRYQVTQFGKPVTLSCSQTLNHNVMYWYQQKSSQAPKLLFHYYDKDFNNEADTPDNFQSRRPNTSFCFLDIRSPGLGDTAMYLCATSPQSNQPQHFGDGTRLSIL.

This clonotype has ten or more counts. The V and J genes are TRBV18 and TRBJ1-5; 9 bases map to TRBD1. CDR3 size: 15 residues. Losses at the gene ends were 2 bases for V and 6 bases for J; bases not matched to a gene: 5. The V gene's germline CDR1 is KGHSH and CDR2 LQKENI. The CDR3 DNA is TGTGCCAGCTCACCAAGGACAGGGGTTGGTCAGCCCCAGCATTTT. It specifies CASSPRTGVGQPQHF.

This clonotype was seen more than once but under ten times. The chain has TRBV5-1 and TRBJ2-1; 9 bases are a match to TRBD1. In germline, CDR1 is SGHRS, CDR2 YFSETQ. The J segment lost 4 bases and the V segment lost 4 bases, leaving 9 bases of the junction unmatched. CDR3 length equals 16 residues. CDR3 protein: CASSQGQGSSYNEQFF. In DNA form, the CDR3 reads TGCGCCAGCAGCCAGGGACAGGGTAGTTCGTACAATGAGCAGTTCTTC.

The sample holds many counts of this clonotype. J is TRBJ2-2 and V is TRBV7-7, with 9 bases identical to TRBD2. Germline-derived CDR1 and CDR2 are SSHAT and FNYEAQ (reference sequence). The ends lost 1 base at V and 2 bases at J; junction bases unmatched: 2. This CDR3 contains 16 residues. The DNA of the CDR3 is TGTGCCAGCAGCTTAGTAGCGGGGGATAACACCGGGGAGCTGTTTTTT. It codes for CASSLVAGDNTGELFF.

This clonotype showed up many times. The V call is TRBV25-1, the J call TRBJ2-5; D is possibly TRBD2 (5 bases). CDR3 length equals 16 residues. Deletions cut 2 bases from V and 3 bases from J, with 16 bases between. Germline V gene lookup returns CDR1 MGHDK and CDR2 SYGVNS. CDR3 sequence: CASSEPPDGSEETQYF. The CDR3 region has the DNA TGTGCCAGCAGTGAACCCCCTGATGGGAGTGAAGAGACCCAGTACTTC.

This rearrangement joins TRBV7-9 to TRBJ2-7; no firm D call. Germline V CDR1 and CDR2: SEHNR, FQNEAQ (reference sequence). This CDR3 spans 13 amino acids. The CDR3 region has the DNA TGCGCCAGCAGTCAAACGGGCCCCTACGAGCAGCACGTC. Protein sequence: CASSQTGPYEQHV.

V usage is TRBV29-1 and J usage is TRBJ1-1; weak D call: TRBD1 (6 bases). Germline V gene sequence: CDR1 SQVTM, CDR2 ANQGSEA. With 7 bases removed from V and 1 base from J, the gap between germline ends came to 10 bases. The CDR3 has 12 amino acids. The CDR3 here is CSALQGNTEAFF. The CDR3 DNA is TGCAGCGCCTTACAGGGGAACACTGAAGCTTTCTTT.

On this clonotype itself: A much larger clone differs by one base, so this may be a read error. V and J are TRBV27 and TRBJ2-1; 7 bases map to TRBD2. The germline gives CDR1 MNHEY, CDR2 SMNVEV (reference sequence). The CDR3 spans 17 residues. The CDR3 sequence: CTSSPDRSGRPYNEQFF. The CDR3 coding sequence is TGTACCAGCAGTCCAGACCGTAGCGGGCGGCCATACAATGAGCAGTTCTTC.